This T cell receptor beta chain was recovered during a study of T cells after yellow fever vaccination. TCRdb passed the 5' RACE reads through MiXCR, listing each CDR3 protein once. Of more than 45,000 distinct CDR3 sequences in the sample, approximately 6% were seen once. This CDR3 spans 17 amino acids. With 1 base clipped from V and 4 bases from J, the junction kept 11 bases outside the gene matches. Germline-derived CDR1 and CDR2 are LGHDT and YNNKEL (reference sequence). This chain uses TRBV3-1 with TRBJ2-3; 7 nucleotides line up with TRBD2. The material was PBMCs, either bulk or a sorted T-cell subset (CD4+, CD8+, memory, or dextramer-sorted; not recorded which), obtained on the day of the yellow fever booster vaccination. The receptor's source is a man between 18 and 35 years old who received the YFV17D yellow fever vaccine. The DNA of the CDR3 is TGTGCCAGCAGCCAAGCGGCCGGGGGGACTCGCGCAGATACGCAGTATTTT. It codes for CASSQAAGGTRADTQYF.